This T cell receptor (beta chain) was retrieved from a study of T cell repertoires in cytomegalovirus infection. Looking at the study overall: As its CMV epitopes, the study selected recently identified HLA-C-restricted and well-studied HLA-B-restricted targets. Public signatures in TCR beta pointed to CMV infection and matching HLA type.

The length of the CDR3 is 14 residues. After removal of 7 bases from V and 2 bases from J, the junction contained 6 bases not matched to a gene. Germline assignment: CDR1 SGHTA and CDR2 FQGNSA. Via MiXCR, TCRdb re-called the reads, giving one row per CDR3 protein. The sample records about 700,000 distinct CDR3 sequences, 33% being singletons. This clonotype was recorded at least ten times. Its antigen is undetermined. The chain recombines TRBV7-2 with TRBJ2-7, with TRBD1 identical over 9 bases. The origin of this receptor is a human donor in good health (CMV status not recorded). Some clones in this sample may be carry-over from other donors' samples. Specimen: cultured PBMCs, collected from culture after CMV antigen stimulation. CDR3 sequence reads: CASKKTGGPYEQYF. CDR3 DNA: TGTGCCAGCAAGAAGACAGGGGGACCCTACGAGCAGTACTTC.